The 21 T cell receptor beta chains reported below all come from one sample, sequenced in a study of T cells after yellow fever vaccination. TCRdb itself ran the 5' RACE reads through MiXCR, one entry per CDR3 protein. The repertoire holds under 600,000 distinct CDR3 sequences, with about a fifth as singletons. Sequencing used PBMCs, obtained approximately 20 days after the first yellow fever vaccination. Every receptor here comes from a man aged 18 to 30 who received the YFV17D yellow fever vaccine.

This clonotype was counted only a few times. V and J are TRBV12-3 or TRBV12-4 and TRBJ2-1; weak D call: TRBD1 (7 bases). CDR3 length: 16 amino acids. V was shortened by 0 bases and J by 6 bases, with 15 bases between the two germline ends. The CDR3 sequence: CASSLANRQGGNEQFF. The CDR3, as DNA: TGTGCCAGCAGTTTAGCCAATCGACAGGGAGGCAATGAGCAGTTCTTC.

V gene TRBV11-2 combines with J gene TRBJ2-5; a possible D gene is TRBD2 (6 bases). With 3 bases removed from V and 7 bases from J, the gap between germline ends came to 12 bases. Germline V gives CDR1 SGHAT, CDR2 FQNNGV. There are 13 residues in the CDR3. CDR3 sequence reads: CASSLGGDGTQYF. The CDR3 bases are TGTGCCAGCAGCTTGGGCGGGGACGGGACCCAGTACTTC.

This clonotype was counted ten times or more. The chain carries TRBV6-4 and TRBJ2-1; 14 nucleotides agree with TRBD2. CDR3 length: 15 residues. Germline trimming cut 0 bases from V and 8 bases from J; bases unmatched to any gene: 0. Germline V lookup: CDR1 MRHNA, CDR2 SNTAGT. This chain's CDR3 is CASSDSTSGGDEQFF. The CDR3 DNA sequence: TGTGCCAGCAGTGACTCGACTAGCGGGGGGGATGAGCAGTTCTTC.

This clonotype was seen many times. This rearrangement joins TRBV5-1 to TRBJ2-1; a weak D match, TRBD1 (6 bases). Per germline, CDR1 SGHRS and CDR2 YFSETQ. This CDR3 contains 16 residues. Trimming pared 1 base from V and 0 bases from J, leaving 11 bases between. The CDR3 nucleotides are TGCGCCAGCAGCTTGCTTGGGGGCGGCTCCTACAATGAGCAGTTCTTC. Translation: CASSLLGGGSYNEQFF.

The rearrangement links TRBV4-3 to TRBJ2-3; D remains ambiguous. Germline values: CDR1 LGHNA, CDR2 YSLEER. The V and J ends lost 2 bases and 3 bases respectively, with 18 bases between them. The CDR3 sequence is 17 residues long. CDR3 in DNA: TGCGCCAGCAGCCAATTGAGCGTCCCAAGAAGGACAGATACGCAGTATTTT. This sequence encodes CASSQLSVPRRTDTQYF.

Of note for this clonotype: A much bigger clone sits one base away, suggesting this may be a read error. The chain carries TRBV7-3 and TRBJ2-2; maybe TRBD1 (5 bases). CDR3 length equals 15 residues. CDR1 and CDR2 (germline): SGHTA, FQGTGA. V was shortened by 4 bases and J by 0 bases, with 9 bases between the two germline ends. The CDR3 DNA reads as TGTGCCAGCAGCTCCGTGACAGCGAACACCGGGGAGCTGTTTTTT. Encoded protein: CASSSVTANTGELFF.

The chain employs TRBV7-2 and TRBJ2-7; 7 positions match TRBD1. This CDR3 comprises 15 residues. The V gene end was trimmed by 5 bases and the J gene end by 1 base; junction bases not matched to a gene: 8. In germline, CDR1 is SGHTA, CDR2 FQGNSA. The CDR3 DNA follows: TGTGCCAGCAGCGAACCGGGACAGCTATCCTACGAGCAGTACTTC. This encodes CASSEPGQLSYEQYF.

The rearrangement links TRBV4-3 to TRBJ1-1; D call uncertain. Per the germline V gene, CDR1 is LGHNA and CDR2 is YSLEER. The V and J ends lost 2 bases and 1 base respectively, with 17 bases between them. The CDR3 has 17 residues. The CDR3 DNA reads as TGCGCCAGCAGCCAATCAGTGAACCCTACGAGGAACACTGAAGCTTTCTTT. It codes for CASSQSVNPTRNTEAFF.

This clonotype was observed a few times. The chain employs TRBV28 and TRBJ2-7; 9 bases align to TRBD1. Germline lookup yields CDR1 MDHEN and CDR2 SYDVKM. The CDR3 runs to 17 residues. V dropped 6 bases and J dropped 2; count of bases not matched to a gene: 14. CDR3 nucleotides: TGTGCCAGCAGCTCAGGGGCGGGACAGGGTCCCCCCTACGAGCAGTACGTC. Amino acid sequence: CASSSGAGQGPPYEQYV.

The J gene is TRBJ1-5, the V gene TRBV7-2, with D possibly TRBD1 on 5 matching bases. V was clipped by 7 bases and J by 1 base, with 11 bases between them. CDR1 is SGHTA and CDR2 is FQGNSA in the germline V gene. CDR3 size: 14 residues. The CDR3 is CASNIQGSNQPQHF. CDR3 nucleotide sequence: TGTGCCAGCAACATCCAGGGCAGCAATCAGCCCCAGCATTTT.

The CDR3 nucleotides are TGTGCCTGGATCCACAGGTTCACAGATACGCAGTATTTT. This encodes CAWIHRFTDTQYF. V gene TRBV30 combines with J gene TRBJ2-3; possible D gene TRBD1, 5 bases. The length of the CDR3 is 13 residues. CDR1 and CDR2 (germline): GTSNPN, SVGIG (reference sequence). V dropped 4 bases and J dropped 2 bases, with 10 bases sitting between them.

The chain is built from TRBV10-3 and TRBJ2-5, with D perhaps matching TRBD1 or TRBD2 (5 bases each). Germline V gene sequence: CDR1 ENHRY, CDR2 SYGVKD. This CDR3 region has 15 residues. Trimming removed 0 bases at V and 5 bases at J, with 13 bases between. CDR3 DNA: TGTGCCATCAGTGAGTCGAGGGGCGAGGGGGAGACCCAGTACTTC. Translated: CAISESRGEGETQYF.

V and J are TRBV15 and TRBJ2-5, with D possibly being TRBD2 (6 bases). The V gene lost 1 base and the J gene lost 5 bases, with 8 bases spanning the gap. Germline V gene data show CDR1 as LNHNV and CDR2 as YYDKDF (reference sequence). The CDR3 spans 13 residues. The CDR3 region has the DNA TGTGCCACCAGCAGAGGCGGGATGGAGACCCAGTACTTC. Its translation is CATSRGGMETQYF.

The CDR3 coding sequence is TGTGCCAGCAGATTAACCGGGACAGGGGGCAGTACAGATACGCAGTATTTT. The encoded protein is CASRLTGTGGSTDTQYF. The chain uses TRBV6-5 and TRBJ2-3, with 12 nucleotides matching TRBD1. This CDR3 region has 17 residues. Germline lookup yields CDR1 MNHEY and CDR2 SVGAGI. V lost 6 bases and J lost 3; bases outside the gene matches: 10.

The rearrangement links TRBV5-1 to TRBJ2-3; 10 bases agree with TRBD1. The CDR3 sequence is 15 residues long. The ends lost 0 bases at V and 5 bases at J; junction bases unmatched: 3. Germline CDR1 is SGHRS and CDR2 is YFSETQ. The CDR3 is CASSLDGQGGDTQYF. The CDR3 coding sequence is TGCGCCAGCAGCTTGGACGGACAGGGGGGAGATACGCAGTATTTT.

This clonotype was seen more than once but under ten times. The rearrangement joins TRBV29-1 to TRBJ1-3; TRBD1 matches at 8 bases. The V gene end was trimmed by 7 bases and the J gene end by 2 bases; junction bases not matched to a gene: 10. The CDR3 totals 15 residues. The germline CDR1 and CDR2 sequences are SQVTM and ANQGSEA. The CDR3 region is CSGRTGSDPGNTIYF. The CDR3 DNA sequence: TGCAGCGGAAGGACAGGGTCGGATCCTGGAAACACCATATATTTT.

The chain couples TRBV2 to TRBJ2-7, with TRBD1 matching over 7 bases. V lost 4 bases, J lost 2 bases, and 8 bases stayed unmatched. The CDR3 runs 15 residues. The germline gives CDR1 SNHLY, CDR2 FYNNEI. The CDR3 DNA follows: TGTGCCAGCAGTGCCCGGACAGGACCCCCCTACGAGCAGTACTTC. This gives the protein CASSARTGPPYEQYF. Filled out from reference TRBV2 and TRBJ2-7, the complete variable domain reads EPEVTQTPSHQVTQMGQEVILRCVPISNHLYFYWYRQILGQKVEFLVSFYNNEISEKSEIFDDQFSVERPDGSNFTLKIRSTKLEDSAMYFCASSARTGPPYEQYFGPGTRLTVT.

The chain links TRBV20-1 to TRBJ2-7; D is possibly TRBD1 (5 bases). The germline V gene encodes CDR1 DFQATT and CDR2 SNEGSKA (reference sequence). Trimming shortened V by 5 bases and J by 7 bases, and 12 bases separated the two germline ends. The CDR3 totals 11 residues. This chain's CDR3 is CSASTVGEQYV. The CDR3 coding sequence is TGCAGTGCTTCGACAGTGGGGGAGCAGTACGTC.

The chain links TRBV12-3 or TRBV12-4 to TRBJ1-5; no reliable D call. The CDR3 is made up of 15 amino acids. The V gene lost 1 base and the J gene lost 5 bases, with 12 bases spanning the gap. DNA for the CDR3: TGTGCCAGCAGTTTAGGAGGAGGAAAAGATCAGCCCCAGCATTTT. Translating gives CASSLGGGKDQPQHF.

This clonotype was seen a handful of times. V is TRBV7-3 and J is TRBJ2-5; D is perhaps TRBD1 (6 bases). V lost 2 bases, J lost 2 bases, and 12 bases lay in between. The CDR3 covers 15 residues. Germline V gene lookup returns CDR1 SGHTA and CDR2 FQGTGA. Here the CDR3 DNA reads TGTGCCAGCAGCTTATATGGGGGACATCAAGAGACCCAGTACTTC. Protein sequence: CASSLYGGHQETQYF.

This clonotype was counted only a few times. This rearrangement joins TRBV6-1 to TRBJ2-7, with D possibly matching TRBD1 (6 bases). Germline CDR1 reads MNHNS; CDR2 reads SASEGT. The germline V and J ends were trimmed by 6 bases and 7 bases, with 19 bases remaining between them. The CDR3 sequence is 14 residues long. Here the CDR3 reads CASSRSRQDPEQYF. The CDR3 DNA follows: TGTGCCAGCAGCCGCTCTAGACAGGATCCGGAGCAGTACTTC.